A selection of T cell receptor beta chains follows, all from one sample in a study of blood T cell repertoires in COVID-19. Produced via immunoSEQ multiplex PCR; TCRdb's table is partial and in-frame only. Among 120,000 or so clones, around 77% were seen once, and the ten largest hold roughly 16%. Sample: peripheral blood. Receptors were obtained from a man aged 60 to 69 with active or convalescent COVID-19. Both conserved end residues are part of each CDR3. A D gene is named only where the DNA matches it firmly. Clone size is stated in some rows and not others, as once, few, many or a class when expanded.

TRBD1,TRBV7-6,TRBJ1-3,NA,CASSLAKTGGKAGNTIYF,TGTGCCAGCAGCTTAGCGAAGACAGGGGGGAAAGCTGGAAACACCATATATTTT
TRBD1,TRBV28,TRBJ2-2,NA,CASSSGTGANTGELFF,TGTGCCAGCAGTTCTGGGACAGGGGCGAACACCGGGGAGCTGTTTTTT
TRBD2,TRBV2,TRBJ2-1,NA,CASSERTSVYNEQFF,TGTGCCAGCAGTGAAAGGACTAGCGTCTACAATGAGCAGTTCTTC
NA,TRBV6-6,TRBJ1-4,NA,CASSYLSGEKLFF,TGTGCCAGCAGTTACTTGAGTGGTGAAAAACTGTTTTTT
TRBD1,TRBV5-6,TRBJ2-2,NA,CASSLPRTGGELFF,TGTGCCAGCAGCCTCCCCAGGACAGGCGGGGAGCTGTTTTTT
TRBD2,TRBV14,TRBJ2-1,few,CASSQSGSYNEQFF,TGTGCCAGCAGCCAGAGCGGGAGCTACAATGAGCAGTTCTTC
NA,TRBV11-3,TRBJ2-7,few,CASSAGGMDEQYF,TGTGCCAGCAGCGCAGGGGGGATGGACGAGCAGTACTTC
NA,TRBV4-2,TRBJ1-5,NA,CASSQSGVNQPQHF,TGTGCCAGCAGCCAATCAGGGGTCAATCAGCCCCAGCATTTT
TRBD1,TRBV6-6,TRBJ2-5,NA,CASSYLQGGTQYF,TGTGCCAGCAGTTACCTACAGGGGGGGACCCAGTACTTC
TRBD2,TRBV27,TRBJ2-3,NA,CASSPPGLAGPTDTQYF,TGTGCCAGCAGTCCCCCCGGACTAGCGGGGCCCACAGATACGCAGTATTTT
NA,TRBV7-2,TRBJ2-5,NA,CASNQPGNMETQYF,TGTGCCAGCAACCAACCGGGGAATATGGAGACCCAGTACTTC
NA,TRBV28,TRBJ1-5,NA,CATRSFGNQPQHF,TGTGCCACCAGATCCTTCGGTAATCAGCCCCAGCATTTT
NA,TRBV5-5,TRBJ1-6,NA,CASSLRLGGPRQLNSPLHF,TGTGCCAGCAGCTTGCGTTTGGGGGGTCCCAGGCAGCTTAATTCACCCCTCCACTTT
NA,TRBV24-1,TRBJ2-2,few,CATSALGRTQNTGELFF,TGTGCCACCAGTGCCCTAGGACGGACACAGAACACCGGGGAGCTGTTTTTT
TRBD2,TRBV5-1,TRBJ2-7,NA,CASKTGTSGSIYEQYF,TGCGCCAGTAAGACCGGGACTAGCGGGAGTATATACGAGCAGTACTTC
TRBD2,TRBV29-1,TRBJ2-1,NA,CSVEPYLTSGTLGSYNEQFF,TGCAGCGTTGAGCCTTACCTCACTAGCGGGACCCTGGGCTCCTACAATGAGCAGTTCTTC
NA,TRBV19,TRBJ1-5,NA,CASSTTWGGGNQPQHF,TGTGCCAGTAGTACCACCTGGGGGGGCGGCAATCAGCCCCAGCATTTT
TRBD1,TRBV20-1,TRBJ2-4,NA,CSASRDRSKYF,TGCAGTGCTAGTCGGGACAGGAGCAAGTACTTC
NA,TRBV6-2/TRBV6-3,TRBJ2-1,NA,CASSKQEPYNEQFF,TGTGCCAGCAGTAAACAGGAACCCTACAATGAGCAGTTCTTC
TRBD2,TRBV6-4,TRBJ2-7,NA,CAILGLAAYEQYF,TGTGCCATCCTTGGACTAGCGGCCTACGAGCAGTACTTC
TRBD2,TRBV18,TRBJ2-3,few,CASSPVSGTGDTQYF,TGTGCCAGCTCACCAGTTAGCGGGACGGGAGATACGCAGTATTTT
TRBD1,TRBV6-6,TRBJ1-5,NA,CASSFPGQGSNQPQHF,TGTGCCAGCAGTTTCCCGGGACAGGGGAGCAATCAGCCCCAGCATTTT
NA,TRBV24-1,TRBJ1-4,NA,CATSDRQGAEKLFF,TGTGCCACCAGTGACCGGCAGGGTGCTGAAAAACTGTTTTTT
NA,TRBV5-1,TRBJ2-7,NA,CASSLGRESYEQYF,TGCGCCAGCAGCTTGGGCCGGGAGAGCTACGAGCAGTACTTC
TRBD2,TRBV10-3,TRBJ2-7,NA,CATTLAGGTGEQYF,TGTGCCACTACACTAGCGGGAGGGACGGGCGAGCAGTACTTC
NA,TRBV30,TRBJ1-3,NA,CAQTTGLLSSGNTIYF,TGTGCCCAAACGACGGGATTACTGAGCTCTGGAAACACCATATATTTT
NA,TRBV7-2,TRBJ2-3,NA,CASSLRRAGSTDTQYF,TGTGCCAGCAGCCTCCGTCGGGCGGGGAGCACAGATACGCAGTATTTT
TRBD1,TRBV20-1,TRBJ2-7,NA,CSASRGTGRKEQYF,TGCAGTGCTAGTCGAGGGACAGGGCGGAAAGAGCAGTACTTC
NA,TRBV28,TRBJ1-6,many,CASSFGRQVGLSSYNSPLHF,TGTGCCAGCAGTTTCGGAAGACAGGTCGGGCTGAGCTCCTATAATTCACCCCTCCACTTT
NA,TRBV20-1,TRBJ1-1,NA,CSASREGMSTEAFF,TGCAGTGCTAGTCGGGAGGGGATGAGCACTGAAGCTTTCTTT
NA,TRBV24-1,TRBJ2-1,NA,CATSGRQPSSYNEQFF,TGTGCCACCAGTGGTAGACAGCCGAGCTCCTACAATGAGCAGTTCTTC
NA,TRBV7-2,TRBJ2-3,once,CASSPRRGGGTDTQYF,TGTGCCAGCAGCCCCCGGAGGGGAGGTGGCACAGATACGCAGTATTTT
NA,TRBV28,TRBJ2-1,NA,CASSAGQKNEQFF,TGTGCCAGCAGCGCGGGACAGAAGAATGAGCAGTTCTTC
TRBD2,TRBV5-1,TRBJ2-2,NA,CASSSGTSGASTGELFF,TGCGCCAGCAGCTCCGGGACTAGCGGAGCCTCCACCGGGGAGCTGTTTTTT
TRBD1,TRBV7-8,TRBJ1-2,few,CASSLQGAGGYTF,TGTGCCAGCAGCCTACAGGGGGCAGGTGGCTACACCTTC
TRBD1,TRBV5-4,TRBJ1-2,NA,CASSPGTDNYGYTF,TGTGCCAGCAGCCCCGGGACAGACAACTATGGCTACACCTTC
NA,TRBV28,TRBJ2-3,NA,CASSSAETTDTQYF,TGTGCCAGCAGTTCCGCGGAGACCACAGATACGCAGTATTTT
TRBD2,TRBV27,TRBJ2-7,NA,CASRKRLAGTYEQYF,TGTGCCAGCAGGAAAAGACTAGCGGGAACCTACGAGCAGTACTTC
TRBD2,TRBV7-2,TRBJ2-7,NA,CASSSSGTSFYEQYF,TGTGCCAGCAGCTCATCCGGGACTAGTTTCTACGAGCAGTACTTC
TRBD1,TRBV5-1,TRBJ1-1,NA,CASSLEQGARAEAFF,TGCGCCAGCAGCTTGGAACAGGGGGCGAGGGCTGAAGCTTTCTTT
TRBD1,TRBV25-1,TRBJ1-4,NA,CASSAGTGATNEKLFF,TGTGCCAGCAGTGCTGGGACAGGGGCAACTAATGAAAAACTGTTTTTT
TRBD2,TRBV18,TRBJ2-1,NA,CASSPISGTSGRGAYNEQFF,TGTGCCAGCTCACCTATCTCCGGGACTAGCGGGAGAGGTGCCTACAATGAGCAGTTCTTC
TRBD1,TRBV2,TRBJ1-4,NA,CASRQNRGGNEKLFF,TGTGCCAGCAGACAAAACAGGGGAGGTAACGAAAAACTGTTTTTT
NA,TRBV7-9,TRBJ1-3,NA,CASSLEGVSGNTIYF,TGTGCCAGCAGCTTAGAGGGAGTCTCTGGAAACACCATATATTTT
NA,TRBV5-6,TRBJ2-2,NA,CASSGALGGTGELFF,TGTGCCAGCAGCGGCGCTCTCGGGGGCACCGGGGAGCTGTTTTTT
TRBD2,TRBV27,TRBJ2-4,NA,CASSHKRGAGNIQYF,TGTGCCAGCAGTCACAAGCGGGGGGCAGGAAACATTCAGTACTTC
TRBD1,TRBV6-1,TRBJ2-2,NA,CASSERVEGTGPTGELFF,TGTGCCAGCAGTGAAAGAGTAGAGGGGACAGGGCCCACCGGGGAGCTGTTTTTT
TRBD1,TRBV19,TRBJ1-4,NA,CASSYRGRDEKLFF,TGTGCCAGTAGTTACAGGGGGCGCGACGAAAAACTGTTTTTT
NA,TRBV7-2,TRBJ2-1,NA,CASSLQGLGTNEQFF,TGTGCCAGCAGCTTACAGGGTTTGGGCACAAATGAGCAGTTCTTC
NA,TRBV2,TRBJ2-5,many,CASTEVGGETQYF,TGTGCCAGCACCGAGGTCGGGGGAGAGACCCAGTACTTC
TRBD1,TRBV11-1,TRBJ2-7,NA,CASSSPTGDPYEQYF,TGTGCCAGCAGCTCGCCGACAGGGGATCCCTACGAGCAGTACTTC
NA,TRBV27,TRBJ1-2,NA,CASSFRGLDGYTF,TGTGCCAGCAGTTTTCGGGGATTGGATGGCTACACCTTC
NA,TRBV5-8,TRBJ2-7,once,CASSVLSYEQYF,TGTGCCAGCAGCGTTCTTTCCTACGAGCAGTACTTC
NA,TRBV5-5,TRBJ2-7,NA,CASSRDSYEQYF,TGTGCCAGCAGTCGCGATTCCTACGAGCAGTACTTC
TRBD1,TRBV19,TRBJ2-3,NA,CASRDRDGSTDTQYF,TGTGCCAGTAGGGACAGGGATGGGAGCACAGATACGCAGTATTTT
TRBD2,TRBV5-1,TRBJ2-2,NA,CASSRGLAGNTGELFF,TGCGCCAGCAGCCGAGGACTAGCGGGCAACACCGGGGAGCTGTTTTTT
NA,TRBV7-9,TRBJ2-7,NA,CASGSYEQGRF,TGTGCCAGCGGATCCTACGAGCAGGGTCGGTTC